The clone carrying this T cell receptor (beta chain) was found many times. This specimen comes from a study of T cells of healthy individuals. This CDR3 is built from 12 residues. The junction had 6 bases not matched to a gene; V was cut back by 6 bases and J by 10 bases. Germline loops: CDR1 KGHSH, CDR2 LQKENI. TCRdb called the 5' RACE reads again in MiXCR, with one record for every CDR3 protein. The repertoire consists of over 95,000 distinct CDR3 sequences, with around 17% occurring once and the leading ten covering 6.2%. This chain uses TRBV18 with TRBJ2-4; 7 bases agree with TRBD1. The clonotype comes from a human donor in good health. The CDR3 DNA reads TGTGCCAGCTCTAACACAGGGGAGATTCAGTACTTC. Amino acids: CASSNTGEIQYF.